The T cell receptor beta chain under discussion was sequenced for a study of early T cells in non-severe SARS-CoV-2 infection. The CDR3 sequence is 15 residues long. V lost 4 bases, J lost 2 bases, and 12 bases lay in between. Germline CDR1 LNHDA, CDR2 SQIVND (reference sequence). TCRdb re-analysed the 5' RACE reads in MiXCR, keeping a single row per CDR3 protein. Among about 90,000 distinct CDR3 sequences listed, approximately 14% were seen once. Specimen: whole blood. This TCR was sampled from an adult who was a healthcare worker with PCR-confirmed SARS-CoV-2 infection or an uninfected control (not recorded which). The chain links TRBV19 to TRBJ2-1, with no clear D. In DNA, the CDR3 is TGTGCCAGTAGTACGCTCCGCCTGGCCTACAATGAGCAGTTCTTC. Protein sequence: CASSTLRLAYNEQFF.